This TCR beta chain was recovered during a study of T cell repertoires in cytomegalovirus infection. For the study at large: Public TCR beta signatures indicated both CMV infection and matching HLA type.

There are many counts of this clonotype. Antigen specificity is unknown. General study findings and limits: Cumulated frequencies of public TCR beta families served to identify carriers of CMV plus the relevant HLA. CMV-specific TCR beta clonotypes restricted by HLA-C were the ones dominating the ex vivo response.

In TCRdb, the reads were re-called with MiXCR into one record per CDR3 protein. Here the sample spans fewer than 550,000 distinct CDR3 sequences, about 15% being singletons. Material: CD8+ T cells from PBMCs. The receptor comes from a human donor in good health (CMV status not recorded). Some clones in this sample may be carry-over from other donors' samples.

The chain's CDR3 is CASRDGSTDTQYF. The DNA of the CDR3 is TGTGCCAGCCGGGACGGAAGCACAGATACGCAGTATTTT. The chain joins TRBV27 to TRBJ2-3, with D tentatively TRBD1 or TRBD2 (5 bases each). Germline-derived CDR1 and CDR2 are MNHEY and SMNVEV (reference sequence). The CDR3 is 13 amino acids. Trimming took off 8 bases at V and 0 bases at J, with 9 bases between the two ends.